Here is one TCR beta chain with its context. Its antigen is undetermined. This record comes from a study of T cells in localized non-small cell lung cancer. The study's findings and limits: Median detection of top 100 tumor clones in adjacent lung was 57 clones. Measurement of T cell clonality placed uninvolved adjacent lung highest, above the level in tumor.

The method was immunoSEQ multiplex PCR; TCRdb's version includes in-frame clones alone and lacks a portion of them. The table has under 25,000 clones, about 85% seen once. The starting material was PBMCs, obtained before any cancer treatment. The clonotype originates from a man aged 40 to 70 with stage II squamous cell lung carcinoma.

Here the CDR3 reads CASSPSLAGGFTDTQYF. CDR3 sequence (DNA): TGTGCCAGCAGCCCCTCACTAGCGGGAGGATTCACAGATACGCAGTATTTT. V is TRBV11-2 and J is TRBJ2-3; 12 nucleotides agree with TRBD2. The V segment lost 5 bases and the J segment 2 bases; nucleotides outside the gene matches: 8. The CDR3 is 17 amino acids. CDR1 is SGHAT, CDR2 FQNNGV, per germline. Full variable domain (missing parts from reference TRBV11-2 and TRBJ2-3): EAGVAQSPRYKIIEKRQSVAFWCNPISGHATLYWYQQILGQGPKLLIQFQNNGVVDDSQLPKDRFSAERLKGVDSTLKIQPAKLEDSAVYLCASSPSLAGGFTDTQYFGPGTRLTVL.